A selection of T cell receptor beta chains follows, all from one sample in a study of blood T cell repertoires in COVID-19. The protocol was immunoSEQ multiplex PCR, while the TCRdb copy is restricted to in-frame clones and leaves out a portion. The table includes about 39,000 clones, 70% to 90% detected once. Source material: peripheral blood. The source is a human donor in a cohort sampled during active COVID-19. Each CDR3 is given with its conserved first and last residue. Fields, in order: D gene, V gene, CDR3 length, J gene, CDR3 protein, CDR3 DNA. A D gene is named only where the DNA matches it firmly.

D: TRBD1
V: TRBV5-1
length: 14
J: TRBJ1-6
CDR3: CASSPGQPISPLHF
DNA: TGCGCCAGCAGCCCGGGACAGCCAATTTCACCCCTCCACTTT

D: -
V: TRBV5-1
length: 14
J: TRBJ1-1
CDR3: CASSLAGGNTEAFF
DNA: TGCGCCAGCAGCTTGGCCGGAGGGAACACTGAAGCTTTCTTT

D: -
V: TRBV10-1
length: 13
J: TRBJ2-1
CDR3: CASSRQEYNEQFF
DNA: TGCGCCAGCAGCAGACAGGAGTACAATGAGCAGTTCTTC

D: -
V: TRBV6-5
length: 13
J: TRBJ1-5
CDR3: CASSTVPNQPQHF
DNA: TGTGCCAGCAGTACGGTTCCGAATCAGCCCCAGCATTTT

D: TRBD1
V: TRBV12-3/TRBV12-4
length: 13
J: TRBJ1-2
CDR3: CASSGGQLYGYTF
DNA: TGTGCCAGCAGTGGGGGACAGCTCTATGGCTACACCTTC

D: -
V: TRBV7-9
length: 13
J: TRBJ1-5
CDR3: CASSISGNQPQHF
DNA: TGTGCCAGCAGTATTTCGGGGAATCAGCCCCAGCATTTT

D: -
V: TRBV21-1
length: 16
J: TRBJ2-5
CDR3: CATALPGGLAKKTQYF
DNA: TGTGCCACCGCCCTACCGGGGGGACTAGCGAAGAAGACCCAGTACTTC

D: TRBD1
V: TRBV5-4
length: 15
J: TRBJ2-5
CDR3: CASSLGTGGAETQYF
DNA: TGTGCCAGCAGCCTCGGGACAGGGGGCGCGGAGACCCAGTACTTC

D: TRBD1
V: TRBV2
length: 16
J: TRBJ1-2
CDR3: CASSPGTGNRVYGYTF
DNA: TGTGCCAGTAGTCCCGGGACAGGGAATCGTGTCTATGGCTACACCTTC

D: TRBD2
V: TRBV6-5
length: 16
J: TRBJ2-5
CDR3: CASSYSGTSGIETQYF
DNA: TGTGCCAGCAGTTACTCCGGGACTAGCGGGATAGAGACCCAGTACTTC